The 20 T cell receptor beta chains below all came from one sample that was sequenced in a study of OX40 agonist ivuxolimab in advanced cancers. Produced via immunoSEQ multiplex PCR; TCRdb's table is partial and in-frame only. The sample holds tens of thousands of clones, around 80% seen once. Sequenced material: CD4+ or CD8+ T cells sorted from blood, taken in a trial of the OX40 agonist ivuxolimab. All receptors come from an adult with an advanced solid tumor such as melanoma, head and neck, liver or kidney cancer.

This sequence joins TRBV4-2 and TRBJ2-3; D uncertain. V lost 1 base to trimming and J lost 5 bases, with 7 bases between them. The CDR3 is 13 amino acids. Germline-derived CDR1 and CDR2 are LGHNA and YNFKEQ. As DNA, the CDR3 is TGTGCCAGCAGCCAAGGCCTACTAGATACGCAGTATTTT. Protein sequence: CASSQGLLDTQYF.

The CDR3 DNA reads TGTGCCAGCAGGGCGACCGAGCCTGAGACCCAGTACTTC. Translated: CASRATEPETQYF. The chain is built from TRBV7-8 and TRBJ2-5; the D is unclear. CDR3 length: 13 amino acids. V lost 6 bases and J 5 bases, leaving 13 bases between the germline ends. The germline gives CDR1 SGHVS, CDR2 FQNEAQ.

This clone was detected only a few times. The rearrangement uses TRBV15 and TRBJ2-7; D is ambiguous. Trimming took off 0 bases at V and 12 bases at J, with 12 bases between the two ends. The CDR3 loop spans 12 amino acids. In germline, CDR1 is LNHNV, CDR2 YYDKDF (reference sequence). Written as DNA, the CDR3 is TGTGCCACCAGCAGAGATACGGGTGGATTGTACTTC. It is translated as CATSRDTGGLYF.

There are a few counts of this clone. This chain joins TRBV4-1 and TRBJ2-7; no clear D gene. V lost 1 base, J lost 2 bases, and 12 bases lay in between. CDR1 is MGHRA and CDR2 is YSYEKL in the germline V gene. The CDR3 has 15 residues. CDR3 region: CASSQAPLGPYEQYF. The DNA of the CDR3 is TGCGCCAGCAGCCAAGCTCCCTTAGGCCCCTACGAGCAGTACTTC.

V and J are TRBV25-1 and TRBJ2-1; perhaps D is TRBD1 or TRBD2 (5 bases each). Germline assignment: CDR1 MGHDK and CDR2 SYGVNS. This CDR3 is built from 13 residues. V was shortened by 7 bases and J by 4 bases, with 11 bases between the two germline ends. This CDR3 is CASTQWGYNEQFF. The CDR3 DNA follows: TGTGCCAGCACACAGTGGGGGTACAATGAGCAGTTCTTC. The whole variable domain, filled in from reference TRBV25-1 and TRBJ2-1, reads EADIYQTPRYLVIGTGKKITLECSQTMGHDKMYWYQQDPGMELHLIHYSYGVNSTEKGDLSSESTVSRIRTEHFPLTLESARPSHTSQYLCASTQWGYNEQFFGPGTRLTVL.

The gene calls are TRBV2 and TRBJ1-1; 8 nucleotides match TRBD1. Germline assignment: CDR1 SNHLY and CDR2 FYNNEI. V shed 6 bases, J shed 5 bases, and the junction held 8 bases outside the gene matches. The CDR3 extends over 14 amino acids. In DNA form, the CDR3 reads TGTGCCAGCAGATATCCGGACAGGGAAACTGAAGCTTTCTTT. Residues: CASRYPDRETEAFF.

J is TRBJ2-1 and V is TRBV6-1; D is perhaps TRBD1 (6 bases). Deletions cut 6 bases from V and 6 bases from J, with 15 bases between. CDR3 length equals 14 residues. Germline V gene sequence: CDR1 MNHNS, CDR2 SASEGT. This CDR3 is CASRTGQRINEQFF. The CDR3 coding sequence is TGTGCCAGCAGAACAGGGCAAAGAATCAATGAGCAGTTCTTC.

The V gene is TRBV28, the J gene TRBJ1-1, with a tentative D call TRBD1 (5 bases). V was cut by 6 bases and J by 1 base, with 12 bases left in between. Germline V gene sequence: CDR1 MDHEN, CDR2 SYDVKM. The CDR3 consists of 14 residues. The CDR3 protein is CASRLGQSNTEAFF. DNA for the CDR3: TGTGCCAGCAGGCTCGGACAATCGAACACTGAAGCTTTCTTT.

This sequence joins TRBV28 and TRBJ1-2; unclear D gene. Germline CDR1 MDHEN, CDR2 SYDVKM. V dropped 1 base and J dropped 2 bases, with 5 bases sitting between them. This CDR3 comprises 13 residues. The CDR3 region has the DNA TGTGCCAGCAGTTTATCAGGCAACTATGGCTACACCTTC. Residues: CASSLSGNYGYTF.

V and J are TRBV4-3 and TRBJ2-7; 9 bases fit TRBD1. From germline, CDR1 is LGHNA and CDR2 YSLEER. The CDR3 length is 16 residues. The ends lost 4 bases at V and 0 bases at J; junction bases unmatched: 7. The CDR3 reads CASSRETGGSSYEQYF. The CDR3 nucleotides are TGCGCCAGCAGCCGAGAGACAGGGGGGAGCTCCTACGAGCAGTACTTC.

V is TRBV5-1 and J is TRBJ2-1, with TRBD2 matching over 7 bases. The CDR3 sequence is 16 residues long. Trimming at V came to 6 bases and at J to 4 bases, leaving 13 bases not matched to a gene. The V gene's germline CDR1 is SGHRS and CDR2 YFSETQ. The DNA for the CDR3 is TGCGCCAGCACCGGACAACTAGCGCCGAAGTACAATGAGCAGTTCTTC. Its protein product is CASTGQLAPKYNEQFF.

V and J are TRBV19 and TRBJ1-2; possible D gene TRBD1, 6 bases. This CDR3 comprises 12 residues. The V gene's germline CDR1 is LNHDA and CDR2 SQIVND (reference sequence). V lost 9 bases, J lost 2 bases, and 10 bases lay in between. The CDR3 sequence: CASRDRNYGYTF. The CDR3 DNA follows: TGTGCCAGCAGAGACAGGAACTATGGCTACACCTTC.

The V call is TRBV7-9, the J call TRBJ1-1, with unresolved D. V lost 0 bases, J lost 1 base, and 9 bases lay in between. This CDR3 spans 15 amino acids. Per germline, CDR1 SEHNR and CDR2 FQNEAQ (reference sequence). The CDR3 bases are TGTGCCAGCAGCTTAGCGCTGGCTCAGAACACTGAAGCTTTCTTT. This gives the protein CASSLALAQNTEAFF.

V and J are TRBV5-1 and TRBJ2-7; 7 bases map to TRBD1. Per germline, CDR1 SGHRS and CDR2 YFSETQ. V dropped 5 bases and J dropped 2; count of bases not matched to a gene: 10. CDR3 length: 15 residues. CDR3 loop: CASSQTPGQTYEQYF. The CDR3, as DNA: TGCGCCAGCAGTCAAACCCCGGGACAGACCTACGAGCAGTACTTC. Full variable domain (remainder filled in from reference TRBV5-1 and TRBJ2-7): KAGVTQTPRYLIKTRGQQVTLSCSPISGHRSVSWYQQTPGQGLQFLFEYFSETQRNKGNFPGRFSGRQFSNSRSEMNVSTLELGDSALYLCASSQTPGQTYEQYFGPGTRLTVT.

With regard to this clone: Other DNA sequences in this specimen translate into the identical CDR3. The genes are TRBV18 and TRBJ2-5; unclear D gene. The CDR3 has 13 residues. Looked up from germline, CDR1 is KGHSH and CDR2 is LQKENI. V gave up 0 bases and J gave up 1 base, with 3 bases separating them. The CDR3 nucleotides are TGTGCCAGCTCACCACCGGGCCAAGAGACCCAGTACTTC. Translating gives CASSPPGQETQYF.

The chain has TRBV2 and TRBJ1-2, with 7 bases that match TRBD1. CDR3 length equals 13 residues. Germline CDR1 reads SNHLY; CDR2 reads FYNNEI. V lost 6 bases to trimming and J lost 4 bases; unmatched junction nucleotides: 5. In nucleotides, the CDR3 is TGTGCCAGCAGCCAGACAGGGCCCTATGGCTACACCTTC. This sequence encodes CASSQTGPYGYTF.

J is TRBJ2-2 and V is TRBV18; TRBD1 aligns across 11 bases. The germline gives CDR1 KGHSH, CDR2 LQKENI. Trimming removed 8 bases from V and 7 bases from J; junction bases left unmatched: 15. The CDR3 has 17 amino acids. The DNA for the CDR3 is TGTGCCAGCGAGAACTCAGGACAGGGGGCGAAGAGCGGGGAGCTGTTTTTT. It is translated as CASENSGQGAKSGELFF.

The chain links TRBV9 to TRBJ2-5; D is undetermined. The CDR3 extends over 14 amino acids. Germline CDR1 and CDR2: SGDLS and YYNGEE. V lost 4 bases and J 2 bases, leaving 12 bases between the germline ends. DNA for the CDR3: TGTGCCAGCAGCCCCGGGTTGGGGCAAGAGACCCAGTACTTC. Residues: CASSPGLGQETQYF.

The J gene is TRBJ2-7, the V gene TRBV2; possibly TRBD2 for D (6 bases). CDR1 and CDR2 from the germline V gene are SNHLY and FYNNEI. This CDR3 contains 13 residues. V dropped 7 bases and J dropped 1 base, with 11 bases sitting between them. The DNA for the CDR3 is TGTGCCAGCAAAAAGGACTATTCCTACGAGCAGTACTTC. As protein: CASKKDYSYEQYF.

V and J are TRBV5-1 and TRBJ2-7, with no clear D. CDR3 length: 12 amino acids. Germline loops: CDR1 SGHRS, CDR2 YFSETQ. Trimming cost V 2 bases and J 4 bases, with 7 bases left between them. The CDR3 reads CASSFMGYEQYF. DNA of the CDR3: TGCGCCAGCAGCTTCATGGGTTACGAGCAGTACTTC.